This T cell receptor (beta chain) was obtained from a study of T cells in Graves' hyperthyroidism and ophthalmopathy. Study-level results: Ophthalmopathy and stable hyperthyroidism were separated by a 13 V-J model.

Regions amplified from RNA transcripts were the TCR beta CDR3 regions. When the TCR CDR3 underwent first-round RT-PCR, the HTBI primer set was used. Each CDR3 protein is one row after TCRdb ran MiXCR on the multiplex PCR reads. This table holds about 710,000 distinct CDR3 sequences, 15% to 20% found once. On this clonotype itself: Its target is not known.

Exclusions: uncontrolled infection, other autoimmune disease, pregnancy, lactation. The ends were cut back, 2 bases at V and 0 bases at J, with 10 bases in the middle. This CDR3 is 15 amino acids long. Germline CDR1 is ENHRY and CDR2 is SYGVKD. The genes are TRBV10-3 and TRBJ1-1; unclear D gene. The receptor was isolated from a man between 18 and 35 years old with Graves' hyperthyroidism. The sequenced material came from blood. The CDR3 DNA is TGTGCCATCAGTGAGCAGGATTACATGAACACTGAAGCTTTCTTT. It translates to CAISEQDYMNTEAFF.